This T cell receptor (beta chain) originates from a study of cytomegalovirus exposure and HLA in healthy donors. The PCR ran on 60 Vbeta and 13 Jbeta primers. The method was immunoSEQ multiplex PCR; TCRdb's version includes in-frame clones alone and lacks a portion of them. The data hold roughly 140,000 clones, with over 60% observed a single time. What was sequenced was PBMCs. This receptor was taken from a woman aged 25 to 39 in good health and CMV-seropositive.

CDR3 nucleotides: TGTGCCAGTAGTATAGAGGGCAACACCGGGGAGCTGTTTTTT. It encodes CASSIEGNTGELFF. The chain employs TRBV19 and TRBJ2-2, with unresolved D. The germline V and J ends were trimmed by 0 bases and 2 bases, with 4 bases remaining between them. The CDR3 has 14 amino acids. Germline values: CDR1 LNHDA, CDR2 SQIVND (reference sequence).